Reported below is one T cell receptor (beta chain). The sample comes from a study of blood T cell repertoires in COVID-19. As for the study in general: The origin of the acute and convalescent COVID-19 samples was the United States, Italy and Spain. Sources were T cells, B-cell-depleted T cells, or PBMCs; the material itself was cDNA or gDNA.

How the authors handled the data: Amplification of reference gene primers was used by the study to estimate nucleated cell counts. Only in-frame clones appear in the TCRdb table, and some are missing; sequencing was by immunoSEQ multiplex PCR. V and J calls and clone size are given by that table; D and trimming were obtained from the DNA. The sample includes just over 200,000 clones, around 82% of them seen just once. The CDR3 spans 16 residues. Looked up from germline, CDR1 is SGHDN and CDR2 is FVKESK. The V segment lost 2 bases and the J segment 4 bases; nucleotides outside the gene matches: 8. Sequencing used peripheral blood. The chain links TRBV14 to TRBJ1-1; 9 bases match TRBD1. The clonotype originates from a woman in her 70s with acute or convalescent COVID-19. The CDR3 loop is CASSQRSGQGSTEAFF. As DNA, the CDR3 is TGTGCCAGCAGCCAAAGGTCAGGACAGGGGAGCACTGAAGCTTTCTTT.